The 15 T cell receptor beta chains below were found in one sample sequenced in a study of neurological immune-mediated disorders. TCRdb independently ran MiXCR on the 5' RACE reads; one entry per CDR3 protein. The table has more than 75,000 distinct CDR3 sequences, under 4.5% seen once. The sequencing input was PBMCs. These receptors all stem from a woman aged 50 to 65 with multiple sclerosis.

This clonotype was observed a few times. The CDR3 nucleotides are TGTGCCAGCAGTGAAAACGGGGTGGTACAAGAGACCCAGTACTTC. Encoded protein: CASSENGVVQETQYF. The gene calls are TRBV2 and TRBJ2-5; a weak D match, TRBD2 (5 bases). The germline CDR1 and CDR2 sequences are SNHLY and FYNNEI. The CDR3 extends over 15 amino acids. Trimming left V 2 bases short and J 2 bases short, with 12 bases between. The complete variable domain, with remaining parts taken from reference TRBV2 and TRBJ2-5, reads EPEVTQTPSHQVTQMGQEVILRCVPISNHLYFYWYRQILGQKVEFLVSFYNNEISEKSEIFDDQFSVERPDGSNFTLKIRSTKLEDSAMYFCASSENGVVQETQYFGPGTRLLVL.

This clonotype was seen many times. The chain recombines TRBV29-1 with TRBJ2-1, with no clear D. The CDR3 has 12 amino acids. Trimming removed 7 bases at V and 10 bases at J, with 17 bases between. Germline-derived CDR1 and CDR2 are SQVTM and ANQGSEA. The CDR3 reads CSALKSVGEQFF. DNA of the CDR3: TGCAGCGCATTGAAGTCCGTAGGGGAGCAGTTCTTC.

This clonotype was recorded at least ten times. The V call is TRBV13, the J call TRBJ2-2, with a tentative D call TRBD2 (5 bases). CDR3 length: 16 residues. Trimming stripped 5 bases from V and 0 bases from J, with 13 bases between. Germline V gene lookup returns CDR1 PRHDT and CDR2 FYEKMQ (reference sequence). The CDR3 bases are TGTGCCAGCAGCCCGCCGGGATCGGCGAACACCGGGGAGCTGTTTTTT. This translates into CASSPPGSANTGELFF.

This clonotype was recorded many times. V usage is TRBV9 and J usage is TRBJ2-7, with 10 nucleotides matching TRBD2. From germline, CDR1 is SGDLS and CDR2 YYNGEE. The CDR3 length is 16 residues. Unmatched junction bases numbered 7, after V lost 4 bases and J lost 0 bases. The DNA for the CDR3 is TGTGCCAGCAGCCACGGTGAGCGGGGGGGCTCCTACGAGCAGTACTTC. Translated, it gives CASSHGERGGSYEQYF.

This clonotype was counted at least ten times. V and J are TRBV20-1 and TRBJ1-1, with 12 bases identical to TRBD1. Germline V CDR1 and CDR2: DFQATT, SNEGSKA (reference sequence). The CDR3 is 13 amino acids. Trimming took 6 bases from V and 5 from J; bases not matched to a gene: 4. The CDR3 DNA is TGCAGTGCGGGACAGGGGGCGAGGACTGAAGCTTTCTTT. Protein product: CSAGQGARTEAFF.

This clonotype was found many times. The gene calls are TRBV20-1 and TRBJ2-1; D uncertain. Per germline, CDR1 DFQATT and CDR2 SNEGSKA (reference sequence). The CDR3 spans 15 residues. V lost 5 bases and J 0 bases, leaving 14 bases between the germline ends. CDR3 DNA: TGCAGTGCTGCATTCAATAGCCTCTCCTACAATGAGCAGTTCTTC. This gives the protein CSAAFNSLSYNEQFF.

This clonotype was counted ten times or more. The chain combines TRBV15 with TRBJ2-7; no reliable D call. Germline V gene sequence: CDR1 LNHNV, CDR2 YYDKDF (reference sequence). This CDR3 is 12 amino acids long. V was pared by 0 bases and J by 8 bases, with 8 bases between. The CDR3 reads CATSRELGQQYF. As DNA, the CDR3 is TGTGCCACCAGCAGAGAGCTAGGCCAGCAGTACTTC.

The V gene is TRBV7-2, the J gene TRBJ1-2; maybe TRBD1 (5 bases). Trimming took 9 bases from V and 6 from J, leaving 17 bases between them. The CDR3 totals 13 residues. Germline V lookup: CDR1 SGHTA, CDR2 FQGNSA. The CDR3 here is CARSGTAVHGYTF. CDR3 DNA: TGTGCCAGAAGCGGGACCGCGGTGCATGGCTACACCTTC.

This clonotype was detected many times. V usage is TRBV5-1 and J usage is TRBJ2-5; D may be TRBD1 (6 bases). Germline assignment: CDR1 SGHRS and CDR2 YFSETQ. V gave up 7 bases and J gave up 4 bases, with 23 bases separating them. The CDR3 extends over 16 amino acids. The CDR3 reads CASHLEGTLWGETQYF. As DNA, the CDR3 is TGCGCCAGCCACCTTGAGGGGACACTCTGGGGAGAGACCCAGTACTTC.

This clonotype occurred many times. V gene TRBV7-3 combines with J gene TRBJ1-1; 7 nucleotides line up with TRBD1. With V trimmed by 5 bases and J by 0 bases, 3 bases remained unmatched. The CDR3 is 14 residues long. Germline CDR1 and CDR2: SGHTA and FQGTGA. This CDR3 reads CASSRGHLNTEAFF. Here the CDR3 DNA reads TGTGCCAGCAGCAGGGGGCATTTGAACACTGAAGCTTTCTTT.

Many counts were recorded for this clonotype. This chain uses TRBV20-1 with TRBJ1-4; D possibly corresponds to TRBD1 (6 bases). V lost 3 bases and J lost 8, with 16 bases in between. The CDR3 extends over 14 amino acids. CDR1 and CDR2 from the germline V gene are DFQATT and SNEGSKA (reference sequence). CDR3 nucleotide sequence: TGCAGTGCTAGGGGGGCTAGCGGGGTCGAAAAACTGTTTTTT. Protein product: CSARGASGVEKLFF.

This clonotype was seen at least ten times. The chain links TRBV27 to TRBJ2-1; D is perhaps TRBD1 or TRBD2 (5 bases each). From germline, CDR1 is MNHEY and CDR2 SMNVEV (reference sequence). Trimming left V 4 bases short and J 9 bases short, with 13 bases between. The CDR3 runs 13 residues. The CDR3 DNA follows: TGTGCCAGCAGTTCGCCTGTTGGGGGTGAGCAGTTCTTC. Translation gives CASSSPVGGEQFF.

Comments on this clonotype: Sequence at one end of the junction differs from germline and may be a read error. The CDR3 bases are TGTGACAGCAGTAGCGAGGACAGTGGCTACACCTTC. It is translated as CDSSSEDSGYTF. V gene TRBV2 combines with J gene TRBJ1-2; tentatively, D is TRBD1 (6 bases). This CDR3 comprises 12 residues. CDR1 is SNHLY, CDR2 FYNNEI, per germline.

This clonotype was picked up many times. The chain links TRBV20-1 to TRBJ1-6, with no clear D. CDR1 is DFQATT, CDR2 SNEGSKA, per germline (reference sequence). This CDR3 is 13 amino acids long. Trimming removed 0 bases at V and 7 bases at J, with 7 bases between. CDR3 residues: CSARDGSNSPLHF. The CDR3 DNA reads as TGCAGTGCTAGAGATGGATCAAATTCACCCCTCCACTTT.

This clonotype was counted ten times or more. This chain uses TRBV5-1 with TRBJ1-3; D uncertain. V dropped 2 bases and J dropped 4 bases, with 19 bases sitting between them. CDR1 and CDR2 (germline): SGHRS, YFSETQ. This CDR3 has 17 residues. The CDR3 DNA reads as TGCGCCAGCAGCTTTGCCGGGGTGGTCGAAGACGGAAACACCATATATTTT. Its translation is CASSFAGVVEDGNTIYF.